One sample yielded the 25 T cell receptor beta chains listed below, sequenced in a study of T cell responses to AZD1222 COVID-19 vaccine. Produced via immunoSEQ multiplex PCR; TCRdb's table is partial and in-frame only. The table has about 150,000 clones, around 88% seen once; the top ten hold roughly 2%. The sample was peripheral blood, taken on day 0 of AZD1222 vaccination. The receptors originated from an adult in good health.

Here the CDR3 DNA reads TGCAGCGGGACTAGCGGGCGTGAGCAGTTCTTC. Translation gives CSGTSGREQFF. V and J are TRBV29-1 and TRBJ2-1, with 11 bases identical to TRBD2. V dropped 7 bases and J dropped 9; count of bases not matched to a gene: 2. The CDR3 length is 11 residues. Germline CDR1 SQVTM, CDR2 ANQGSEA.

V is TRBV7-9 and J is TRBJ2-1, with D possibly being TRBD1 (6 bases). Germline CDR1 reads SEHNR; CDR2 reads FQNEAQ (reference sequence). There are 15 residues in the CDR3. V was trimmed by 5 bases and J by 5 bases, leaving 16 bases between them. The CDR3 DNA reads TGTGCCAGCAGCCCGGGGCAGGGGATACACAATGAGCAGTTCTTC. It is translated as CASSPGQGIHNEQFF. The whole variable domain, remainder taken from reference TRBV7-9 and TRBJ2-1, is DTGVSQNPRHKITKRGQNVTFRCDPISEHNRLYWYRQTLGQGPEFLTYFQNEAQLEKSRLLSDRFSAERPKGSFSTLEIQRTEQGDSAMYLCASSPGQGIHNEQFFGPGTRLTVL.

V usage is TRBV19 and J usage is TRBJ1-1, with a weak D call TRBD1 (5 bases). Trimming removed 6 bases from V and 2 bases from J, with 16 bases in between. Germline V gene sequence: CDR1 LNHDA, CDR2 SQIVND (reference sequence). This CDR3 comprises 15 residues. The CDR3 here is CASRMDGTLNTEAFF. The CDR3 DNA follows: TGTGCCAGTAGAATGGACGGGACTCTTAACACTGAAGCTTTCTTT. Together with reference TRBV19 and TRBJ1-1, the CDR3 gives the full variable domain: DGGITQSPKYLFRKEGQNVTLSCEQNLNHDAMYWYRQDPGQGLRLIYYSQIVNDFQKGDIAEGYSVSREKKESFPLTVTSAQKNPTAFYLCASRMDGTLNTEAFFGQGTRLTVV.

This clone was counted between two and nine times. The chain links TRBV4-2 to TRBJ2-7, with TRBD2 matching 8 bases. V trimming: 0 bases; J trimming: 5 bases; junction bases outside the gene matches: 6. Germline lookup yields CDR1 LGHNA and CDR2 YNFKEQ. The CDR3 consists of 15 residues. CDR3 in DNA: TGTGCCAGCAGCCAAGAAGCGGGAGAGACGGACGAGCAGTACTTC. It is translated as CASSQEAGETDEQYF.

The chain has TRBV9 and TRBJ2-1, with 16 bases that match TRBD2. Trimming took 2 bases from V and 8 from J; bases not matched to a gene: 10. CDR1 and CDR2 from the germline V gene are SGDLS and YYNGEE. The CDR3 covers 18 residues. CDR3: CASSVSPGLAGGGDEQFF. The DNA for the CDR3 is TGTGCCAGCAGCGTGAGCCCGGGACTAGCGGGAGGGGGCGATGAGCAGTTCTTC.

This chain links TRBV9 with TRBJ1-3; no reliable D call. The CDR3 consists of 16 residues. V lost 0 bases to trimming and J lost 1 base, with 11 bases between them. Germline loops: CDR1 SGDLS, CDR2 YYNGEE. The CDR3 DNA is TGTGCCAGCAGCGTAGGTAGTGTTTTTTCTGGAAACACCATATATTTT. Translating gives CASSVGSVFSGNTIYF.

This sequence joins TRBV5-4 and TRBJ2-4; tentatively, D is TRBD1 or TRBD2 (6 bases each). CDR1 and CDR2 from the germline V gene are SGHNT and YYREEE (reference sequence). V was shortened by 4 bases and J by 8 bases, with 16 bases between the two germline ends. The CDR3 covers 14 residues. CDR3 nucleotides: TGTGCCAGCAGCCGCACTACAAGGGGGGACATTCAGTACTTC. The encoded protein is CASSRTTRGDIQYF.

The rearrangement joins TRBV6-6 to TRBJ2-3; 8 nucleotides line up with TRBD1. After removal of 2 bases from V and 3 bases from J, the junction contained 1 base not matched to a gene. This CDR3 is built from 14 residues. The V gene's germline CDR1 is MNHNY and CDR2 SVGAGI (reference sequence). The DNA of the CDR3 is TGTGCCAGCAGTTACGGACAGGGTACAGATACGCAGTATTTT. Protein product: CASSYGQGTDTQYF.

The chain uses TRBV27 and TRBJ2-7; D not certain. This CDR3 is 14 amino acids long. Germline V gene sequence: CDR1 MNHEY, CDR2 SMNVEV (reference sequence). Deletions cut 2 bases from V and 1 base from J, with 9 bases between. The CDR3 DNA follows: TGTGCCAGCAGTTTAGTTCCTCGGTCCTACGAGCAGTACTTC. The encoded protein is CASSLVPRSYEQYF.

This clone was picked up a small number of times. The chain uses TRBV9 and TRBJ1-4; TRBD1 aligns across 10 bases. This CDR3 has 17 residues. CDR1 and CDR2 (germline): SGDLS, YYNGEE. V lost 4 bases, J lost 2 bases, and 8 bases stayed unmatched. The CDR3 nucleotides read TGTGCCAGCAGCCCACGGGACAGGGGAGTGACTAATGAAAAACTGTTTTTT. Translation gives CASSPRDRGVTNEKLFF.

CDR3 sequence (DNA): TGTGCCAGCAGCTCCCCACAGGGCTTGGATCAGCCCCAGCATTTT. It translates to CASSSPQGLDQPQHF. This sequence joins TRBV5-6 and TRBJ1-5, with D perhaps TRBD1 (6 bases). Germline CDR1 and CDR2: SGHDT and YYEEEE. There are 15 residues in the CDR3. Trimming left V 3 bases short and J 5 bases short, with 15 bases between.

The V gene is TRBV25-1, the J gene TRBJ1-5; TRBD1 might be the D (6 bases). V lost 3 bases and J lost 7, with 13 bases in between. The germline gives CDR1 MGHDK, CDR2 SYGVNS. There are 14 residues in the CDR3. CDR3 protein: CASSEAGDSQPQHF. As DNA, the CDR3 is TGTGCCAGCAGTGAGGCAGGGGATAGCCAGCCCCAGCATTTT.

V usage is TRBV5-4 and J usage is TRBJ2-2; 14 positions match TRBD2. CDR3 length equals 16 residues. Germline CDR1 SGHNT, CDR2 YYREEE (reference sequence). Unmatched junction bases numbered 3, after V lost 2 bases and J lost 6 bases. CDR3 in amino acids: CASSLAGLAGAGELFF. In DNA form, the CDR3 reads TGTGCCAGCAGCTTAGCGGGACTAGCGGGAGCCGGGGAGCTGTTTTTT.

V and J are TRBV7-3 and TRBJ1-6; D is unclear. This CDR3 region has 14 residues. Germline assignment: CDR1 SGHTA and CDR2 FQGTGA. V was clipped by 2 bases and J by 7 bases, with 9 bases between them. The DNA of the CDR3 is TGTGCCAGCAGCTTACGCCCTTCGAATTCACCCCTCCACTTT. It yields the protein CASSLRPSNSPLHF.

The rearrangement joins TRBV3-1 (or the pseudogene TRBV3-2) to TRBJ1-3; D remains unclear. CDR1 is LGHDT and CDR2 is YNNKEL in the germline V gene (reference sequence). There are 13 residues in the CDR3. Trimming took 2 bases from V and 4 from J, leaving 6 bases between them. CDR3 sequence: CASSQPMGNTIYF. CDR3 sequence (DNA): TGTGCCAGCAGCCAACCGATGGGAAACACCATATATTTT.

The chain couples TRBV2 to TRBJ1-1; 9 positions match TRBD1. From germline, CDR1 is SNHLY and CDR2 FYNNEI. This CDR3 spans 14 amino acids. The ends lost 6 bases at V and 10 bases at J; junction bases unmatched: 12. The CDR3, as DNA: TGTGCCAGCAGCCCAACCGGGACAGGGTTTGGAGCTTTCTTT. It codes for CASSPTGTGFGAFF.

This clone was counted at least ten times. The chain has TRBV15 and TRBJ2-6, with unresolved D. Trimming removed 6 bases from V and 0 bases from J, with 6 bases in between. CDR3 length equals 14 residues. The germline V gene encodes CDR1 LNHNV and CDR2 YYDKDF (reference sequence). Written as DNA, the CDR3 is TGTGCCACCAGGACGAGCTCTGGGGCCAACGTCCTGACTTTC. Its translation: CATRTSSGANVLTF.

The rearrangement joins TRBV15 to TRBJ1-3; D remains ambiguous. The CDR3 has 17 amino acids. Trimming pared 2 bases from V and 1 base from J, leaving 15 bases between. Germline assignment: CDR1 LNHNV and CDR2 YYDKDF (reference sequence). CDR3 coding DNA: TGTGCCACCAGCAGATCAATTGGGCCGGGATCTGGAAACACCATATATTTT. Amino acid sequence: CATSRSIGPGSGNTIYF.

The gene calls are TRBV14 and TRBJ2-7; the match to TRBD1 covers 8 bases. V trimming: 1 base; J trimming: 12 bases; junction bases outside the gene matches: 5. The CDR3 runs to 12 residues. CDR1 and CDR2 (germline): SGHDN, FVKESK. CDR3 loop: CASSQGGGTGYF. As DNA, the CDR3 is TGTGCCAGCAGCCAAGGAGGGGGGACAGGGTACTTC.

The rearrangement uses TRBV5-1 and TRBJ2-3, with D perhaps TRBD1 (6 bases). The V end lost 0 bases, the J end lost 4 bases, and 15 bases lay between the germline ends. There are 16 residues in the CDR3. Germline V gene data show CDR1 as SGHRS and CDR2 as YFSETQ. CDR3 DNA sequence: TGCGCCAGCAGCTTGGGAGGGGGTCAACCCCCAGATACGCAGTATTTT. Translation gives CASSLGGGQPPDTQYF.

The V gene is TRBV5-1, the J gene TRBJ2-2; a possible D gene is TRBD1 (6 bases). Trimming cost V 0 bases and J 3 bases, with 12 bases left between them. CDR1 and CDR2 from the germline V gene are SGHRS and YFSETQ. The CDR3 has 16 amino acids. The DNA of the CDR3 is TGCGCCAGCAGCTTGGGGGCCTACAGGGACACCGGGGAGCTGTTTTTT. It specifies CASSLGAYRDTGELFF. Filled out from reference TRBV5-1 and TRBJ2-2, the complete variable domain reads KAGVTQTPRYLIKTRGQQVTLSCSPISGHRSVSWYQQTPGQGLQFLFEYFSETQRNKGNFPGRFSGRQFSNSRSEMNVSTLELGDSALYLCASSLGAYRDTGELFFGEGSRLTVL.

The V call is TRBV19, the J call TRBJ2-7, with TRBD1 matching over 8 bases. Germline CDR1 LNHDA, CDR2 SQIVND (reference sequence). V gave up 8 bases and J gave up 3 bases; unmatched junction bases: 6. The CDR3 sequence is 13 residues long. The CDR3 DNA reads as TGTGCCAGTTCCCGGGACAGGCGCTACGAGCAGTACTTC. Translated, it gives CASSRDRRYEQYF.

This clone is classed as medium-sized. This chain joins TRBV2 and TRBJ1-2, with D perhaps matching TRBD1 (5 bases). V was pared by 1 base and J by 4 bases, with 13 bases between. The CDR3 spans 15 residues. The germline V gene has CDR1 SNHLY and CDR2 FYNNEI. Here the CDR3 reads CASSEELRGTYGYTF. The CDR3 DNA reads TGTGCCAGCAGTGAAGAGTTGAGGGGAACCTATGGCTACACCTTC.

The chain joins TRBV29-1 to TRBJ2-7; 8 nucleotides agree with TRBD2. The CDR3 has 13 amino acids. J gave up 4 bases and V 4 bases, and 6 bases lay outside the gene matches. CDR1 and CDR2 (germline): SQVTM, ANQGSEA. The CDR3 here is CSVGVLAGYEQYF. The CDR3 DNA sequence: TGCAGCGTTGGCGTCCTAGCGGGTTACGAGCAGTACTTC.

The chain carries TRBV27 and TRBJ2-5; 7 positions agree with TRBD1. This CDR3 has 14 residues. Losses at the gene ends were 5 bases for V and 2 bases for J; bases not matched to a gene: 5. Germline values: CDR1 MNHEY, CDR2 SMNVEV (reference sequence). CDR3 sequence (DNA): TGTGCCAGCAGTAAAAACAGGGGACAAGAGACCCAGTACTTC. This sequence encodes CASSKNRGQETQYF.